Listed below are T cell receptor beta chains from one sample, sequenced in a study of human thymus T cells. This table comes from immunoSEQ multiplex PCR, and its TCRdb copy is limited to in-frame clones, with some not included. The sample has under 95,000 clones, 95% seen once. Sequencing was performed on thymus tissue. The source is a girl less than two years old with a congenital heart defect but otherwise immunologically healthy. CDR3s include the opening cysteine and the closing phenylalanine or tryptophan. A D gene is named only where the DNA matches it firmly. Some rows mark clone size as missing; the rest say once, few, many or name a class of expanded clone.

d_gene,j_gene,len,abundance,v_gene,CDR3nt,CDR3aa
TRBD2,TRBJ2-7,16,-,TRBV9,TGTGCCAGCAGCGGCCTCCAAGGACTAGCGGGAGGCGAGCAGTACTTC,CASSGLQGLAGGEQYF
TRBD1,TRBJ1-2,16,-,TRBV2,TGTGCCATTTGGAAGGGACAGGGGGCAGGGGACTATGGCTACACCTTC,CAIWKGQGAGDYGYTF
-,TRBJ2-1,16,-,TRBV28,TGTGCCAGCAGTCCCCTCCACGGAAGCTCCTACAATGAGCAGTTCTTC,CASSPLHGSSYNEQFF
-,TRBJ2-2,15,-,TRBV7-8,TGTGCCAGCAGATCCTTGAGGGTACGGGGCGGGGAGCTGTTTTTT,CASRSLRVRGGELFF
TRBD1,TRBJ2-7,13,once,TRBV6-6,TGTGCCAGACCGGGACAGGGAATAGACGAGCAGTACTTC,CARPGQGIDEQYF
-,TRBJ2-3,11,-,TRBV20-1,TGCAGTGCGGCAGCTCTAGGTACGCAGTATTTT,CSAAALGTQYF
TRBD1,TRBJ1-1,14,-,TRBV30,TGTGCCTGGAGTGGAGATGACAGGGGGACTGAAGCTTTCTTT,CAWSGDDRGTEAFF
-,TRBJ1-2,12,-,TRBV7-2,TGTGCCAGCAGAAGTATGGGAGGTGGCTACACCTTC,CASRSMGGGYTF
-,TRBJ1-5,13,-,TRBV28,TGTGCCACCGATCGTCGGAGAGTGGGGCCCCAGCATTTT,CATDRRRVGPQHF
-,TRBJ2-3,17,-,TRBV25-1,TGTGCCAGCAGTGACGATCAGAATACCTTTAGCACAGATACGCAGTATTTT,CASSDDQNTFSTDTQYF
TRBD1,TRBJ2-1,16,-,TRBV9,TGTGCCAGCAGCGTCCGCGGACAGGGGGATGGCAATGAGCAGTTCTTC,CASSVRGQGDGNEQFF
-,TRBJ1-2,17,-,TRBV2,TGTGCCAGCAGTGAAGTGGCGCCAATTCTAGCTAACTATGGCTACACCTTC,CASSEVAPILANYGYTF
-,TRBJ2-3,16,once,TRBV30,TGTGCCTGGAGGGGTGGTATAGCCCTTTCCCCCGATACGCAGTATTTT,CAWRGGIALSPDTQYF
-,TRBJ2-1,16,-,TRBV18,TGTGCCAGCTCACCCGGCTACCACGCCTCATACAATGAGCAGTTCTTC,CASSPGYHASYNEQFF
-,TRBJ2-2,17,-,TRBV27,TGTGCCAGCAGTGCTTTTCGGGAAAAGATTAACACCGGGGAGCTGTTTTTT,CASSAFREKINTGELFF
TRBD1,TRBJ1-2,18,-,TRBV5-6,TGTGCCAGCAGCTTGGTAGGGGACAGGGGGCGCGCGAACTATGGCTACACCTTC,CASSLVGDRGRANYGYTF
TRBD1,TRBJ2-4,15,-,TRBV5-1,TGCGCCAGCAGCACCTCTGACAGGGGAGGAAACATTCAGTACTTC,CASSTSDRGGNIQYF
TRBD1,TRBJ1-2,18,few,TRBV28,TGTGCCAGCATCCAAGGGGGCCATACCCAACCACCCTCCTATGGCTACACCTTC,CASIQGGHTQPPSYGYTF
TRBD1,TRBJ2-7,14,-,TRBV7-9,TGTGCCAGCAGCTCCGGGACAGGGTCCTACGAGCAGTACTTC,CASSSGTGSYEQYF
-,TRBJ2-7,12,-,TRBV5-4,TGTGCCAGCACCCGGGGGGCGGACGAGCAGTACTTC,CASTRGADEQYF
TRBD1,TRBJ1-1,16,-,TRBV5-5,TGTGCCAGCAGCCGCCGGATAAAGGGGGCTAACACTGAAGCTTTCTTT,CASSRRIKGANTEAFF
-,TRBJ2-7,16,-,TRBV7-8,TGTGCCAGCAGCTTAGAGGGCGGGTGGATCGTTTACGAGCAGTACTTC,CASSLEGGWIVYEQYF
-,TRBJ2-1,16,-,TRBV29-1,TGCAGCGTTGAATCCCAAAGACTGGGCTTATACAATGAGCAGTTCTTC,CSVESQRLGLYNEQFF
-,TRBJ1-2,13,-,TRBV7-8,TGTGCCAGCAGCTTAAAGGGTTTCTATGGCTACACCTTC,CASSLKGFYGYTF
TRBD2,TRBJ2-3,14,-,TRBV10-3,TGTGCCATCAGTGAATCGAATAGCGGGAGGTTTCGGTATTTT,CAISESNSGRFRYF
TRBD1,TRBJ2-7,20,once,TRBV5-1,TGCGCCAGCAGCTTGGCCACTTATCCCAAAGGGACAGGAGGGGGCTACGAGCAGTACTTC,CASSLATYPKGTGGGYEQYF